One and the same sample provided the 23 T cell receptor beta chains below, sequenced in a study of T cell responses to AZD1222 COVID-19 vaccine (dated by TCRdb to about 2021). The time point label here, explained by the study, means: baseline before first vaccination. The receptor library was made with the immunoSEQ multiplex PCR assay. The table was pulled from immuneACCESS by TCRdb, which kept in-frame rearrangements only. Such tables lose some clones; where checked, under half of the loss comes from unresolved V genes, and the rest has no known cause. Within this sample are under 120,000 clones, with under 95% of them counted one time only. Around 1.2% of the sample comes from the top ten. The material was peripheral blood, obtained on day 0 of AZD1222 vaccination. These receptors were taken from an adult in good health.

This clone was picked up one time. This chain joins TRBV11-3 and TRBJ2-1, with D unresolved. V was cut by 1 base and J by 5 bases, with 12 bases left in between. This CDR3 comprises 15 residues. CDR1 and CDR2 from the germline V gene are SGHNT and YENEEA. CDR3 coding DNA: TGTGCCAGCAGCTTAGTCCGAGGAAGGAACAATGAGCAGTTCTTC. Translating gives CASSLVRGRNNEQFF.

As DNA, the CDR3 is TGTGCCACCAGCAGATTAGACTCGGACAGGGGGAAGGGCGAGCAGTACTTC. Translated: CATSRLDSDRGKGEQYF. The chain has TRBV15 and TRBJ2-7, with TRBD1 matching over 10 bases. V trimming: 2 bases; J trimming: 6 bases; junction bases outside the gene matches: 13. This CDR3 contains 17 residues. The germline V gene has CDR1 LNHNV and CDR2 YYDKDF (reference sequence).

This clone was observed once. In DNA form, the CDR3 reads TGTGCCAGCAGCTTAGCACTAGCGGGGAGGTACGAGCAGTACTTC. This sequence encodes CASSLALAGRYEQYF. The chain employs TRBV11-3 and TRBJ2-7, with 10 bases that match TRBD2. The ends lost 1 base at V and 4 bases at J; junction bases unmatched: 4. The CDR3 has 15 amino acids. Looked up from germline, CDR1 is SGHNT and CDR2 is YENEEA.

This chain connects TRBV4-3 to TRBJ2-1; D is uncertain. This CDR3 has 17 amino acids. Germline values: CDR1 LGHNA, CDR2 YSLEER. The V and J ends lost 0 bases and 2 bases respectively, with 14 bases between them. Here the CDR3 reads CASSQDPTGTAYNEQFF. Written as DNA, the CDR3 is TGCGCCAGCAGCCAAGATCCGACTGGAACAGCCTACAATGAGCAGTTCTTC.

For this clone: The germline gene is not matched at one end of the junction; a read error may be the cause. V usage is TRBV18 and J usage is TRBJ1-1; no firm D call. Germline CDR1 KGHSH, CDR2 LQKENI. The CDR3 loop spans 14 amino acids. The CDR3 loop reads CASPPPGRHTEAFF. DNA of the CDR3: TGTGCCAGCCCACCACCGGGCAGGCACACTGAAGCTTTCTTT.

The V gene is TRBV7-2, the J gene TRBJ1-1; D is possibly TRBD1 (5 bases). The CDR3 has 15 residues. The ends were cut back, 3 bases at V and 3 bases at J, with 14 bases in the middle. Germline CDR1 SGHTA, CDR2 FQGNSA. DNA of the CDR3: TGTGCCAGCAGCTTCCTTCCACGAGGGGACACTGAAGCTTTCTTT. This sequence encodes CASSFLPRGDTEAFF. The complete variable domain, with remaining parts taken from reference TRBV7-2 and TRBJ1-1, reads GAGVSQSPSNKVTEKGKDVELRCDPISGHTALYWYRQSLGQGLEFLIYFQGNSAPDKSGLPSDRFSAERTGGSVSTLTIQRTQQEDSAVYLCASSFLPRGDTEAFFGQGTRLTVV.

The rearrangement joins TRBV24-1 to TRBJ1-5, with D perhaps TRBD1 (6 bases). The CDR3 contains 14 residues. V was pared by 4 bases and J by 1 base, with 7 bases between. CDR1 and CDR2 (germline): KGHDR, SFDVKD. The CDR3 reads CATSETGSNQPQHF. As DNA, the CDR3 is TGTGCCACCAGTGAGACAGGCAGCAATCAGCCCCAGCATTTT.

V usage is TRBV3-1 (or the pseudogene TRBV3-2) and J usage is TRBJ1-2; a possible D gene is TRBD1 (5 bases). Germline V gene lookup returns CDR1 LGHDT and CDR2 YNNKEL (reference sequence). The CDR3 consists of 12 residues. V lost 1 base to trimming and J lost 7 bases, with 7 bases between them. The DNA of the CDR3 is TGTGCCAGCAGCCAAGTAGGGGCTGGCTACACCTTC. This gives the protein CASSQVGAGYTF.

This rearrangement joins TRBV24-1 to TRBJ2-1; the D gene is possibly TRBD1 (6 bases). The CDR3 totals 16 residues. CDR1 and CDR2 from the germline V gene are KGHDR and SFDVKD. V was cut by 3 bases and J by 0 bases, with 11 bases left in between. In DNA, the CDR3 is TGTGCCACCAGTGATCGACAGGCCAGCTCCTACAATGAGCAGTTCTTC. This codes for CATSDRQASSYNEQFF.

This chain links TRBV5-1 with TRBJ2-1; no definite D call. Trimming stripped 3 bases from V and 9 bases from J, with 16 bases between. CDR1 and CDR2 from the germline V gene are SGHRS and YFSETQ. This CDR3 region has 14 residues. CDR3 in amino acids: CASSSDRLNSEQFF. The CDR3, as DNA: TGCGCCAGCAGCTCTGATAGACTGAACAGTGAGCAGTTCTTC.

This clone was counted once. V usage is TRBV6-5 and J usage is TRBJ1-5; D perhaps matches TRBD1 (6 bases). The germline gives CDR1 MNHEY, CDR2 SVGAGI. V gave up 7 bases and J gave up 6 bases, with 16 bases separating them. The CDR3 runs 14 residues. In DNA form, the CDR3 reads TGTGCCAGCAACGGCGGGGGGGCTGGTCAGCCCCAGCATTTT. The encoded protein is CASNGGGAGQPQHF.

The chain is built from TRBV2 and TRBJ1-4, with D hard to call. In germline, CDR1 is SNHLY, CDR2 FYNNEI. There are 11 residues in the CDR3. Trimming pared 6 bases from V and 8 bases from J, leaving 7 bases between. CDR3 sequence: CASSVREKLFF. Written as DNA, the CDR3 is TGTGCCAGCAGCGTCCGAGAAAAACTGTTTTTT.

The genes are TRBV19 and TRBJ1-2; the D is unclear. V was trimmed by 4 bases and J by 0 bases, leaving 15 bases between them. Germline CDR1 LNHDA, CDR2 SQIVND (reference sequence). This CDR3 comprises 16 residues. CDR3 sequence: CASSTPSSLTNYGYTF. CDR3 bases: TGTGCCAGTAGTACACCCAGTTCGTTGACTAACTATGGCTACACCTTC.

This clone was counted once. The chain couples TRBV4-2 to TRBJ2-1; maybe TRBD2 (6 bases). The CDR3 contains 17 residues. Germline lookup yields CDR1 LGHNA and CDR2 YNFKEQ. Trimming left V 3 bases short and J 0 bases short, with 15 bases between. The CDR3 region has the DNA TGTGCCAGCAGCCAGCCCTGGAGGGAGGTCTCCTACAATGAGCAGTTCTTC. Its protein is CASSQPWREVSYNEQFF.

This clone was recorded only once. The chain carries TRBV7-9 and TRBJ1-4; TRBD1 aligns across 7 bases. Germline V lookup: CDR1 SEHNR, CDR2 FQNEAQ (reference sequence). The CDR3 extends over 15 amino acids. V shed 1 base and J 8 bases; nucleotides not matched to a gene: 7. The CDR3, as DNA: TGTGCCAGCAGCTTAGATGGAGGGACAGAAGAAAAACTGTTTTTT. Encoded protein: CASSLDGGTEEKLFF.

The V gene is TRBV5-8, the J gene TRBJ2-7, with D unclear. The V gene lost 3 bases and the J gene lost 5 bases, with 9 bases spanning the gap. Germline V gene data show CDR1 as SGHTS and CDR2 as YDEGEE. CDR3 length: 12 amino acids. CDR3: CASSSYMDEQYF. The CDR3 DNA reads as TGTGCCAGCAGCTCTTACATGGACGAGCAGTACTTC.

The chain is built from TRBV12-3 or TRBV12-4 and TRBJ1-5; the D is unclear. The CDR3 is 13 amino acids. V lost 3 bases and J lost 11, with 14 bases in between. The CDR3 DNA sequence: TGTGCCAGCAGTTTGGGAGTACCCGGGACCCAGCATTTT. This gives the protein CASSLGVPGTQHF.

The CDR3 DNA reads TGTGCCAGCAGTTTGGAGGACAGGGTCCACAATGAGCAGTTCTTC. Protein product: CASSLEDRVHNEQFF. The chain carries TRBV28 and TRBJ2-1; the match to TRBD1 covers 8 bases. J gave up 5 bases and V 3 bases, and 6 bases lay outside the gene matches. This CDR3 comprises 15 residues. The germline CDR1 and CDR2 sequences are MDHEN and SYDVKM.

The CDR3 DNA sequence: TGCGCCAGCAGCCCCATACAGGGGGGCTATGGCTACACCTTC. Its translation is CASSPIQGGYGYTF. V gene TRBV5-1 combines with J gene TRBJ1-2; TRBD1 agrees at 8 bases. V gave up 4 bases and J gave up 4 bases; unmatched junction bases: 6. This CDR3 has 14 amino acids. Germline V gene sequence: CDR1 SGHRS, CDR2 YFSETQ.

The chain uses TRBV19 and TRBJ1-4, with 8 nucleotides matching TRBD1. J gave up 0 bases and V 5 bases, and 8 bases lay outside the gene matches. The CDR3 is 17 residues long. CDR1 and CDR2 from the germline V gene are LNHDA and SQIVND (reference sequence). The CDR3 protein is CASSLGTGYATNEKLFF. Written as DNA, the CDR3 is TGTGCCAGTAGTCTAGGGACAGGCTATGCAACTAATGAAAAACTGTTTTTT.

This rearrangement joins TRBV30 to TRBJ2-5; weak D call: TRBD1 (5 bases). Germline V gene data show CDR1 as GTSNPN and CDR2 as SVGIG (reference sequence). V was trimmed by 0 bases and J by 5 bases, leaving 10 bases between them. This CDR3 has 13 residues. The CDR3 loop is CAWSVQADETQYF. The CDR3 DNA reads TGTGCCTGGAGTGTACAGGCCGATGAGACCCAGTACTTC.

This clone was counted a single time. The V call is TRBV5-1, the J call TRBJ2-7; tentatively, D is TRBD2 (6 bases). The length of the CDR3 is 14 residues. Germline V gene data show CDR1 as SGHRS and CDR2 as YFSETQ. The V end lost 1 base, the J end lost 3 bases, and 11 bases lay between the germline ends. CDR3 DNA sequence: TGCGCCAGCAGCTTGAGCCAGGGAGGCTACGAGCAGTACTTC. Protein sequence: CASSLSQGGYEQYF. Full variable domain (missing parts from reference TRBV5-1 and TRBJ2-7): KAGVTQTPRYLIKTRGQQVTLSCSPISGHRSVSWYQQTPGQGLQFLFEYFSETQRNKGNFPGRFSGRQFSNSRSEMNVSTLELGDSALYLCASSLSQGGYEQYFGPGTRLTVT.

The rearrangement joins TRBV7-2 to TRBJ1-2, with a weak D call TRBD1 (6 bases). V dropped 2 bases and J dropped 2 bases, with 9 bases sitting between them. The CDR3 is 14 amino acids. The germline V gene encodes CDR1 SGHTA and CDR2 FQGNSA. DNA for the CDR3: TGTGCCAGCAGCTTATCAGGGGAAAACTATGGCTACACCTTC. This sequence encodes CASSLSGENYGYTF.